These 10 T cell receptor beta chains originate from one sample sequenced in a study of blood T cell repertoires in COVID-19. The repertoire was sequenced with immunoSEQ multiplex PCR; TCRdb's copy has only in-frame clones and lacks some. The data hold roughly 250,000 clones, with over 90% observed a single time. Sequences were obtained from peripheral blood. These receptors came from a man under 40 with COVID-19, enrolled during active disease.

The V and J genes are TRBV6-5 and TRBJ1-1; unclear D gene. The CDR3 is made up of 15 amino acids. Trimming removed 6 bases from V and 1 base from J, with 15 bases in between. The germline V gene has CDR1 MNHEY and CDR2 SVGAGI. CDR3: CASSASNRGNTEAFF. The CDR3 bases are TGTGCCAGCAGCGCCTCCAACCGGGGGAACACTGAAGCTTTCTTT.

The genes are TRBV3-1 (or the pseudogene TRBV3-2) and TRBJ2-2, with D possibly TRBD2 on 5 matching bases. The CDR3 length is 14 residues. Germline CDR1 and CDR2: LGHDT and YNNKEL (reference sequence). V gave up 5 bases and J gave up 4 bases, with 11 bases separating them. The CDR3 loop reads CASSSLGSTGELFF. The CDR3 DNA reads as TGTGCCAGCAGCTCCCTGGGGAGCACCGGGGAGCTGTTTTTT.

The chain is built from TRBV5-1 and TRBJ1-1; D is unresolved. Trimming took 2 bases from V and 3 from J, leaving 14 bases between them. Per the germline V gene, CDR1 is SGHRS and CDR2 is YFSETQ. The CDR3 totals 15 residues. The CDR3 region is CASSFATSSDTEAFF. As DNA, the CDR3 is TGCGCCAGCAGCTTCGCGACATCTTCGGACACTGAAGCTTTCTTT.

This chain connects TRBV6-5 to TRBJ1-3; D ambiguous. Germline loops: CDR1 MNHEY, CDR2 SVGAGI. CDR3 length: 11 amino acids. Trimming removed 9 bases from V and 6 bases from J, with 9 bases in between. CDR3 sequence (DNA): TGTGCCAGTAAGCTTAAAAACACCATATATTTT. Amino acid sequence: CASKLKNTIYF.

J is TRBJ1-2 and V is TRBV5-1, with D possibly TRBD1 on 5 matching bases. Germline assignment: CDR1 SGHRS and CDR2 YFSETQ. The CDR3 loop spans 13 amino acids. Trimming took 0 bases from V and 6 from J, leaving 9 bases between them. CDR3 DNA: TGCGCCAGCAGCTTGGCTCCGGGGGATGGCTACACCTTC. Its protein product is CASSLAPGDGYTF. Supplemented by reference TRBV5-1 and TRBJ1-2, the full variable domain reads KAGVTQTPRYLIKTRGQQVTLSCSPISGHRSVSWYQQTPGQGLQFLFEYFSETQRNKGNFPGRFSGRQFSNSRSEMNVSTLELGDSALYLCASSLAPGDGYTFGSGTRLTVV.

The chain employs TRBV6-5 and TRBJ1-1; maybe TRBD1 (5 bases). Trimming removed 0 bases from V and 1 base from J, with 9 bases in between. Germline V gene sequence: CDR1 MNHEY, CDR2 SVGAGI. The CDR3 sequence is 15 residues long. CDR3 region: CASSYSGGANTEAFF. The CDR3 DNA reads TGTGCCAGCAGTTACTCGGGTGGGGCGAACACTGAAGCTTTCTTT.

The chain recombines TRBV4-1 with TRBJ1-5; TRBD1 matches at 7 bases. V trimming: 1 base; J trimming: 2 bases; junction bases outside the gene matches: 2. Looked up from germline, CDR1 is MGHRA and CDR2 is YSYEKL. The CDR3 extends over 15 amino acids. In DNA form, the CDR3 reads TGCGCCAGCAGCCAAGTAGGGGGCCGCAATCAGCCCCAGCATTTT. This codes for CASSQVGGRNQPQHF.

The V call is TRBV19, the J call TRBJ2-6, with TRBD1 as a possible D gene (6 bases). V was trimmed by 3 bases and J by 1 base, leaving 13 bases between them. Germline V gene lookup returns CDR1 LNHDA and CDR2 SQIVND (reference sequence). The CDR3 runs 17 residues. The CDR3 region is CASSISGERSGANVLTF. The CDR3 DNA sequence: TGTGCCAGTAGTATTTCAGGGGAAAGGTCTGGGGCCAACGTCCTGACTTTC. The full variable domain, with the rest looked up from reference TRBV19 and TRBJ2-6, is DGGITQSPKYLFRKEGQNVTLSCEQNLNHDAMYWYRQDPGQGLRLIYYSQIVNDFQKGDIAEGYSVSREKKESFPLTVTSAQKNPTAFYLCASSISGERSGANVLTFGAGSRLTVL.

This clone has just a few counts. The CDR3 loop reads CASRYQDRVSQPQHF. In nucleotides, the CDR3 is TGTGCCAGCAGATACCAGGACAGGGTGTCTCAGCCCCAGCATTTT. V gene TRBV6-6 combines with J gene TRBJ1-5, with 8 bases matching TRBD1. The CDR3 is 15 residues long. CDR1 and CDR2 from the germline V gene are MNHNY and SVGAGI (reference sequence). The ends lost 6 bases at V and 6 bases at J; junction bases unmatched: 10.

Here the CDR3 reads CASSYSARREKLFF. The CDR3 region has the DNA TGTGCCAGCAGTTACTCTGCCCGCAGGGAAAAACTGTTTTTT. This chain connects TRBV6-5 to TRBJ1-4, with D unresolved. Germline V gene lookup returns CDR1 MNHEY and CDR2 SVGAGI. The CDR3 spans 14 residues. Trimming took 0 bases from V and 8 from J, leaving 10 bases between them.